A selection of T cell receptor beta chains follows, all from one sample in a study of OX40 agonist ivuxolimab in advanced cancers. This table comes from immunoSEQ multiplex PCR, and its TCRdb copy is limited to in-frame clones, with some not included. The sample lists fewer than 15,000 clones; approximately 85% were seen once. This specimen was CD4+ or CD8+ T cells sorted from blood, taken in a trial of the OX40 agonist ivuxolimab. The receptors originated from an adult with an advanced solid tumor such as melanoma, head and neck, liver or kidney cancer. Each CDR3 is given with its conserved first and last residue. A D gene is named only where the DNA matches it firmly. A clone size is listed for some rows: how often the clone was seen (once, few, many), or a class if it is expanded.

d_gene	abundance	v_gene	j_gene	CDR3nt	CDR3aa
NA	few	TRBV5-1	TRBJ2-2	TGCGCCAGCAGCACTCTGAACACCGGGGAGCTGTTTTTT	CASSTLNTGELFF
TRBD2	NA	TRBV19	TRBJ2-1	TGTGCCAGTAGTATAATGGGGACTAGCGGGCACTCCTACAATGAGCAGTTCTTC	CASSIMGTSGHSYNEQFF
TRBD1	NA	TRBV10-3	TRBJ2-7	TGTGCCATCAGTGAGTCGGACAGGGAGAACGAGCAGTACTTC	CAISESDRENEQYF
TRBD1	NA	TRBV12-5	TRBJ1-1	TGTGCTAGTGGCTCGGGACAGATAGGAACTGAAGCTTTCTTT	CASGSGQIGTEAFF
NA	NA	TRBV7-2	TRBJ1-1	TGTGCCAGCAGCTCCCCCGCCCAGGGTATGAGTGTGGCTTTCTTT	CASSSPAQGMSVAFF
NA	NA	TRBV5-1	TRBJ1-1	TGCGCCAGCAGCTTGATGGGGGGCATAAGTGAAGCTTTCTTT	CASSLMGGISEAFF
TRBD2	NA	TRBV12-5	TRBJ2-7	TGTGCTAGTGGCCCCCCGGGGGGGAGCTCCTACGAGCAGTACTTC	CASGPPGGSSYEQYF
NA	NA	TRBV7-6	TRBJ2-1	TGTGCCAGCAGCTTAGATCGCGGGGAATACAATGAGCAGTTCTTC	CASSLDRGEYNEQFF
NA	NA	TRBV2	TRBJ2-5	TGTGCCAGCAGTGAGACACAGAAAGAGACCCAGTACTTC	CASSETQKETQYF
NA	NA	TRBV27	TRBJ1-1	TGTGCCAGCAGTTTATGGGCAGGATACACTGAAGCTTTCTTT	CASSLWAGYTEAFF
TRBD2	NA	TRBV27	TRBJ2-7	TGTGCCAGCAGCTCCCCCGGGACTAGCGGGTTAGCCTACGAGCAGTACTTC	CASSSPGTSGLAYEQYF
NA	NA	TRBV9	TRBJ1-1	TGTGCCAGCAGCCCCAGTCACATGAACACTGAAGCTTTCTTT	CASSPSHMNTEAFF
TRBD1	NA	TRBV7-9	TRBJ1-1	TGTGCCAGCAGCCCCGGACAGGGGGCGCGGAACACTGAAGCTTTCTTT	CASSPGQGARNTEAFF
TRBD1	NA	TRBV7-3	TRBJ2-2	TGTGCCAGCAGCGGACCCCGGGACAGGGGAAACACCGGGGAGCTGTTTTTT	CASSGPRDRGNTGELFF
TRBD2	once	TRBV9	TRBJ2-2	TGTGCCAGCAGCTCTTTAGCGGGAGGGCCCGCCGCCGGGGAGCTGTTTTTT	CASSSLAGGPAAGELFF